The sequence of this TCR beta chain was determined in a study of cytomegalovirus exposure and HLA in healthy donors. Study summary: In a later analysis, it was reported that the approximately 120 validation repertoires had been produced on the same platform as the 666 repertoires belonging to the first cohort. Study-wide points: In vitro checks showed that a few CMV-associated chains really do target CMV antigens. Whilst most TCR sequences proved rare, a subset of public TCRs occurred across many donors.

In the case of this clone: Its antigen remains unknown.

Measured with immunoSEQ multiplex PCR; TCRdb has only the in-frame clones, and not every one. The sample holds 120,000 to 150,000 clones, approximately 90% seen once. V was clipped by 5 bases and J by 0 bases, with 13 bases between them. CDR3 size: 15 residues. Germline CDR1 LGHNT, CDR2 FRNRAP. The donors formed part of the roughly 120-subject validation cohort, distinct from the approximately 670-subject first cohort. The clonotype was recovered from a man between 18 and 29 years old in good health and CMV-seronegative. Sequenced: PBMCs. This chain connects TRBV12-5 to TRBJ2-5, with a weak D call TRBD2 (5 bases). Written as DNA, the CDR3 is TGTGCTAGTGGTGGAGGACGTACATACCAAGAGACCCAGTACTTC. It yields the protein CASGGGRTYQETQYF.